Included here is one T cell receptor beta chain sequence, with context. Its antigen is as yet unknown. Methods used by the authors: ImmunoSEQ sequences covered only the junction and lacked quality scores; filtering therefore differed. TCRdb keeps only in-frame clones here, not all; method: immunoSEQ multiplex PCR. The V and J calls and the clone size are those of that table, but D and trimming were determined from the DNA. The sample contains about 520,000 clones, 95% to 97% of which appear only once. This sample is drawn from a study of shared clonotypes between healthy human individuals. Overall study results and limits: It was anticipated that sequencing depth would influence how many clonotypes donors shared.

The germline V gene encodes CDR1 SGHRS and CDR2 YFSETQ. This CDR3 region has 15 residues. V lost 7 bases and J 8 bases, leaving 21 bases between the germline ends. Sequencing was done on a sample of naive CD4+ T cells sorted from blood. Specified subset: CD45RA+ positively selected. The TCR originated in a woman younger than 45 in good health. The chain couples TRBV5-1 to TRBJ1-4; D unclear. The CDR3: CASSGGGHGEEKLFF. CDR3 DNA sequence: TGCGCCAGCTCCGGAGGAGGTCACGGTGAAGAAAAACTGTTTTTT.